This is a list of T cell receptor beta chains from one sample in a study of blood T cells in healthy people across ages. MiXCR was run by TCRdb on the 5' RACE reads, yielding one entry per CDR3 protein. This table holds more than 900,000 distinct CDR3 sequences, roughly 28% found once. The same data also contributed to another study, on T cells of mothers and their children.

The sample comprised blood. The receptors were gathered from a woman between 40 and 50 years old in good health. Each CDR3 is given with its conserved first and last residue. The D gene is left open where the match is weak. Only some rows state a clone size, as once, few, many or a class for expanded clones.

d_gene	v_gene	abundance	CDR3aa
NA	TRBV30	NA	CAWSIQVNTEAFF
NA	TRBV5-1	NA	CASSGECEQYF
TRBD2	TRBV7-9	NA	CASSPWTSGGIFQETQYF
NA	TRBV15	few	CAASRANSIYEQYF
TRBD1	TRBV29-1	few	CSVQGGPGSGANVLTF
TRBD2	TRBV7-2	few	CVSSRIGTSGGISKNIQYF
NA	TRBV20-1	many	CSARSPGQNTEAFF
TRBD1	TRBV5-1	few	CASSGPGQGSNYGYTF
TRBD1	TRBV3-1	few	CASSQGGTVQETQYF
NA	TRBV18	few	CASSPSLFNGETQYF
NA	TRBV12-3/TRBV12-4	NA	CACSPSRAGELFF
NA	TRBV27	NA	CASSFRIGEKLFF
NA	TRBV12-3/TRBV12-4	NA	CASSLSQYNEQFF
TRBD1	TRBV15	NA	CATSTRDRALGNTIYF